This entry lists 7 T cell receptor beta chains sequenced from one sample in a study of Graves' ophthalmopathy and Graves' hyperthyroidism. Amplified material comprised TCR beta CDR3 regions derived from RNA transcripts. Amplification began with first-round RT-PCR using HTBI primers, then second-round multiplex PCR was performed. TCRdb processed the multiplex PCR reads anew with MiXCR; each CDR3 protein has one entry. In the table there are about 400,000 distinct CDR3 sequences, over 20% of which are singletons. The specimen was peripheral blood. The receptors here all came from a woman aged 18-30 years with stable Graves' hyperthyroidism.

Many counts were recorded for this clonotype. The CDR3 DNA is TGTGCCAGCAGCCCTGGACCGGGAGAAGCTTTCTTT. This sequence encodes CASSPGPGEAFF. The chain links TRBV11-2 to TRBJ1-1; D remains ambiguous. There are 12 residues in the CDR3. Germline V CDR1 and CDR2: SGHAT, FQNNGV. Trimming stripped 5 bases from V and 8 bases from J, with 12 bases between.

As regards this clonotype: This is likely a read error, given that the CDR3 carries no conserved phenylalanine or tryptophan at its end. V and J are TRBV19 and TRBJ1-2; 8 bases match TRBD1. This CDR3 contains 12 residues. CDR1 and CDR2 from the germline V gene are LNHDA and SQIVND (reference sequence). Trimming cost V 5 bases and J 8 bases; bases outside gene matches: 4. The CDR3 sequence: CASSLQGEGYTI. The CDR3 bases are TGTGCCAGTAGTCTACAGGGGGAAGGCTACACCATC.

The sample holds many counts of this clonotype. This chain connects TRBV7-2 to TRBJ1-2; 7 positions agree with TRBD1. Trimming at V came to 5 bases and at J to 5 bases, leaving 8 bases not matched to a gene. The CDR3 is made up of 14 amino acids. Germline-derived CDR1 and CDR2 are SGHTA and FQGNSA. CDR3 sequence: CASSPRTGEYGYTF. CDR3 coding DNA: TGTGCCAGCAGCCCCCGGACAGGCGAATATGGCTACACCTTC.

This clonotype came up a few times. The chain combines TRBV2 with TRBJ1-1, with TRBD1 as a possible D gene (5 bases). CDR1 SNHLY and CDR2 FYNNEI come from the germline V gene. The CDR3 contains 15 residues. With 1 base removed from V and 4 bases from J, the gap between germline ends came to 13 bases. The CDR3 loop reads CASSEGFSGGTEAFF. CDR3 DNA: TGTGCCAGCAGTGAAGGCTTTTCGGGGGGCACTGAAGCTTTCTTT.

This clonotype was seen just once. V usage is TRBV6-5 and J usage is TRBJ2-2, with D possibly being TRBD1 or TRBD2 (6 bases each). The CDR3 is 17 residues long. The V gene's germline CDR1 is MNHEY and CDR2 SVGAGI. V shed 0 bases and J shed 7 bases, with 18 bases lying between them. This CDR3 reads CASSYSTLQEGGGELFF. The CDR3 nucleotides are TGTGCCAGCAGTTACTCGACGCTGCAGGAGGGGGGCGGGGAGCTGTTTTTT.

This clonotype was counted at least ten times. V gene TRBV6-2 or TRBV6-3 combines with J gene TRBJ1-1; D gene uncertain. CDR3 length equals 13 residues. The germline CDR1 and CDR2 sequences are MNHEY and SVGEGT. Deletions cut 6 bases from V and 1 base from J, with 9 bases between. CDR3 protein: CASSPAENTEAFF. DNA for the CDR3: TGTGCCAGCAGCCCAGCAGAGAACACTGAAGCTTTCTTT.

This clonotype was counted at least ten times. This chain joins TRBV11-2 and TRBJ2-2; either TRBD1 or TRBD2 may fit D (6 bases each). CDR3 length equals 15 residues. The V and J ends lost 4 bases and 1 base respectively, with 10 bases between them. Germline CDR1 SGHAT, CDR2 FQNNGV. Written as DNA, the CDR3 is TGTGCCAGCAGCTCGAGGGGGGAGAACACCGGGGAGCTGTTTTTT. Its translation is CASSSRGENTGELFF. The entire variable domain, with the rest obtained from reference TRBV11-2 and TRBJ2-2, is as follows: EAGVAQSPRYKIIEKRQSVAFWCNPISGHATLYWYQQILGQGPKLLIQFQNNGVVDDSQLPKDRFSAERLKGVDSTLKIQPAKLEDSAVYLCASSSRGENTGELFFGEGSRLTVL.